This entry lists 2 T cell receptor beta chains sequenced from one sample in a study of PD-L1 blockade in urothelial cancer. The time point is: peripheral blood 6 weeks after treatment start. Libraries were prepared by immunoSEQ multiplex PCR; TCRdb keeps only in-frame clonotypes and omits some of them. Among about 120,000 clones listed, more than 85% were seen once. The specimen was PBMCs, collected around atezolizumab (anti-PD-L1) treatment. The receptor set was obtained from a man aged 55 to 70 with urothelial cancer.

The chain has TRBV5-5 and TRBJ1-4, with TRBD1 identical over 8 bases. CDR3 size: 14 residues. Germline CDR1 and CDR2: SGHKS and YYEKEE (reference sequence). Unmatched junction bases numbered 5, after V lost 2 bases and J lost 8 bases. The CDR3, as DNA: TGTGCCAGCAGCTTAGGACAGGGAGGAGAAAAACTGTTTTTT. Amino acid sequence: CASSLGQGGEKLFF.

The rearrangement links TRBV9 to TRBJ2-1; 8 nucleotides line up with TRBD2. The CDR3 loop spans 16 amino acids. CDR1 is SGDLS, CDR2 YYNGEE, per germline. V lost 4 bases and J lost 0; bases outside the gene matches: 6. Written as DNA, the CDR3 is TGTGCCAGCAGCAGCGGGAGTGGTCGCTCCTACAATGAGCAGTTCTTC. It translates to CASSSGSGRSYNEQFF. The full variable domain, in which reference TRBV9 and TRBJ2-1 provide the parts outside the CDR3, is DSGVTQTPKHLITATGQRVTLRCSPRSGDLSVYWYQQSLDQGLQFLIQYYNGEERAKGNILERFSAQQFPDLHSELNLSSLELGDSALYFCASSSGSGRSYNEQFFGPGTRLTVL.